This T cell receptor (beta chain) is drawn from a study of blood T cell repertoires in COVID-19. Study-wide background: Whether acute or convalescent, the COVID-19 samples came from the United States, Italy and Spain. In each case, the material was cDNA or gDNA derived from T cells, B-cell-depleted T cells, or PBMCs.

CDR3 length: 17 residues. V lost 0 bases to trimming and J lost 0 bases; unmatched junction nucleotides: 6. CDR1 is SEHNR, CDR2 FQNEAQ, per germline (reference sequence). Under the authors' procedure: Reference gene primer amplification yielded estimated nucleated cell counts. Only in-frame clones appear in the TCRdb table, and some are missing; sequencing was by immunoSEQ multiplex PCR. That table furnishes V, J and clone size, whereas the DNA furnished D and trimming. The sample shows about 170,000 clones, 65% to 85% of them seen only once. The specimen sequenced was peripheral blood. The chain uses TRBV7-9 and TRBJ2-7, with TRBD2 matching over 9 bases. The sequence was obtained from a woman aged 70-85 years who had recovered from COVID-19. CDR3 in DNA: TGTGCCAGCAGCTTAGCCCAGACTAGCGGATCCTCCTACGAGCAGTACTTC. Amino acid sequence: CASSLAQTSGSSYEQYF.